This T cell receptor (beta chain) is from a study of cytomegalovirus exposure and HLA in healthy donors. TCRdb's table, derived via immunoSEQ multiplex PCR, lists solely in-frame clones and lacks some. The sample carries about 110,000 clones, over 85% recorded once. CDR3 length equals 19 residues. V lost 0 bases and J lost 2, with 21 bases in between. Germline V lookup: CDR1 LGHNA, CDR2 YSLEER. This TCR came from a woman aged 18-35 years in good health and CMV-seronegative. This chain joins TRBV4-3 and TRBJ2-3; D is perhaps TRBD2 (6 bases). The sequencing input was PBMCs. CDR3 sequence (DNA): TGCGCCAGCAGCCAAGATCTGGGGTTCTCGGGAGAGGCCACAGATACGCAGTATTTT. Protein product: CASSQDLGFSGEATDTQYF.